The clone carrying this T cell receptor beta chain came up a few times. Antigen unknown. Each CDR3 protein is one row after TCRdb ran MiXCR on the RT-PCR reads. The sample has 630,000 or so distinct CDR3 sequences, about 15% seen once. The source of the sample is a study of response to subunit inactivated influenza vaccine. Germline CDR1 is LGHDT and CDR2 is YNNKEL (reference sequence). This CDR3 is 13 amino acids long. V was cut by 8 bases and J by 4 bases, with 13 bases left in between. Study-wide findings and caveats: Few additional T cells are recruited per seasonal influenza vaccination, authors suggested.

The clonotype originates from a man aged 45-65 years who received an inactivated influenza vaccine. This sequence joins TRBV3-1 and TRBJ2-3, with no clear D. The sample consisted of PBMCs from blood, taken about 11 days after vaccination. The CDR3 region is CASGDPTADTQYF. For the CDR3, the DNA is TGTGCCAGCGGTGACCCAACCGCAGATACGCAGTATTTT.